This entry lists 10 T cell receptor beta chains sequenced from one sample in a study of control samples from healthy donors and cancer patients. Repertoires were generated with immunoSEQ multiplex PCR, while TCRdb's copy carries only in-frame clones and drops some. The sample has over 100,000 clones, roughly 90% seen once. The sequenced material came from blood. These receptors were collected from a man between 18 and 29 years old in good health.

This sequence joins TRBV11-2 and TRBJ1-3; 7 bases fit TRBD1. The CDR3 has 18 residues. Germline CDR1 SGHAT, CDR2 FQNNGV. The V gene end was trimmed by 4 bases and the J gene end by 1 base; junction bases not matched to a gene: 13. The chain's CDR3 is CASSYGGRGMRSGNTIYF. In nucleotides, the CDR3 is TGTGCCAGCAGCTACGGGGGCAGGGGGATGCGGTCTGGAAACACCATATATTTT.

This sequence joins TRBV3-1 (or the pseudogene TRBV3-2) and TRBJ1-2; possible D gene TRBD1, 5 bases. The germline gives CDR1 LGHDT, CDR2 YNNKEL (reference sequence). The CDR3 contains 16 residues. The V and J ends lost 1 base and 3 bases respectively, with 15 bases between them. In DNA form, the CDR3 reads TGTGCCAGCAGCCAAGCGGGCAGGGCGAAGGACTATGGCTACACCTTC. Protein: CASSQAGRAKDYGYTF.

This sequence joins TRBV9 and TRBJ2-7, with D perhaps TRBD1 (6 bases). This CDR3 comprises 15 residues. V shed 3 bases and J shed 1 base, with 14 bases lying between them. Germline lookup yields CDR1 SGDLS and CDR2 YYNGEE. The CDR3, as DNA: TGTGCCAGCAGCGCGACACCCGGACAGTCCTACGAGCAGTACTTC. It specifies CASSATPGQSYEQYF. Together with reference TRBV9 and TRBJ2-7, the CDR3 gives the full variable domain: DSGVTQTPKHLITATGQRVTLRCSPRSGDLSVYWYQQSLDQGLQFLIQYYNGEERAKGNILERFSAQQFPDLHSELNLSSLELGDSALYFCASSATPGQSYEQYFGPGTRLTVT.

This clone was counted once. The chain combines TRBV5-1 with TRBJ2-7; 9 nucleotides line up with TRBD2. This CDR3 is 14 amino acids long. With V trimmed by 4 bases and J by 2 bases, 4 bases remained unmatched. Germline lookup yields CDR1 SGHRS and CDR2 YFSETQ. CDR3 amino acids: CASSPAGGTYEQYF. In nucleotides, the CDR3 is TGCGCCAGCAGCCCAGCGGGGGGCACCTACGAGCAGTACTTC.

V gene TRBV11-3 combines with J gene TRBJ2-3; 8 bases are a match to TRBD2. With 4 bases clipped from V and 0 bases from J, the junction kept 12 bases outside the gene matches. The germline V gene has CDR1 SGHNT and CDR2 YENEEA. The CDR3 contains 18 residues. CDR3 in DNA: TGTGCCAGCAGCTCGGCAAGGGAGCGGGGGCTTAGCACAGATACGCAGTATTTT. Protein sequence: CASSSARERGLSTDTQYF.

This rearrangement joins TRBV12-3 or TRBV12-4 to TRBJ2-7; D is unclear. The CDR3 runs to 13 residues. The V end lost 2 bases, the J end lost 1 base, and 6 bases lay between the germline ends. The CDR3 sequence is CASSLQVSYEQYF. The CDR3 DNA reads as TGTGCCAGCAGTTTACAGGTTTCCTACGAGCAGTACTTC.

The J gene is TRBJ2-3, the V gene TRBV16, with TRBD1 identical over 10 bases. V shed 1 base and J 2 bases; nucleotides not matched to a gene: 6. The CDR3 extends over 17 amino acids. CDR1 and CDR2 from the germline V gene are KGHSY and FQNENV. CDR3 sequence reads: CASSQLSGQGFTDTQYF. The CDR3 bases are TGTGCCAGCAGCCAATTGTCGGGACAGGGGTTCACAGATACGCAGTATTTT.

The chain employs TRBV7-7 and TRBJ1-1, with 11 bases identical to TRBD1. Losses at the gene ends were 4 bases for V and 4 bases for J; bases not matched to a gene: 8. Per germline, CDR1 SSHAT and CDR2 FNYEAQ (reference sequence). CDR3 length equals 16 residues. This chain's CDR3 is CASSSPPGQGGTEAFF. For the CDR3, the DNA is TGTGCCAGCAGCTCCCCCCCGGGACAGGGGGGCACTGAAGCTTTCTTT. Full variable domain (outside the CDR3, taken from reference TRBV7-7 and TRBJ1-1): GAGVSQSPRYKVTKRGQDVTLRCDPISSHATLYWYQQALGQGPEFLTYFNYEAQPDKSGLPSDRFSAERPEGSISTLTIQRTEQRDSAMYRCASSSPPGQGGTEAFFGQGTRLTVV.

This sequence joins TRBV15 and TRBJ1-2; D is uncertain. CDR3 length: 14 amino acids. Germline CDR1 is LNHNV and CDR2 is YYDKDF (reference sequence). Trimming pared 3 bases from V and 1 base from J, leaving 9 bases between. CDR3 sequence (DNA): TGTGCCACCAGCAGGGACGTTCGTAACTATGGCTACACCTTC. Amino acid sequence: CATSRDVRNYGYTF. Based on the CDR3 plus reference TRBV15 and TRBJ1-2, the full variable domain is DAMVIQNPRYQVTQFGKPVTLSCSQTLNHNVMYWYQQKSSQAPKLLFHYYDKDFNNEADTPDNFQSRRPNTSFCFLDIRSPGLGDTAMYLCATSRDVRNYGYTFGSGTRLTVV.

The chain uses TRBV25-1 and TRBJ2-1; D perhaps matches TRBD1 (6 bases). Trimming stripped 3 bases from V and 15 bases from J, with 15 bases between. Per the germline V gene, CDR1 is MGHDK and CDR2 is SYGVNS. The CDR3 spans 12 residues. Written as DNA, the CDR3 is TGTGCCAGCAGTGATCTGGTGGGGGCTAGGTTCTTC. Encoded protein: CASSDLVGARFF.